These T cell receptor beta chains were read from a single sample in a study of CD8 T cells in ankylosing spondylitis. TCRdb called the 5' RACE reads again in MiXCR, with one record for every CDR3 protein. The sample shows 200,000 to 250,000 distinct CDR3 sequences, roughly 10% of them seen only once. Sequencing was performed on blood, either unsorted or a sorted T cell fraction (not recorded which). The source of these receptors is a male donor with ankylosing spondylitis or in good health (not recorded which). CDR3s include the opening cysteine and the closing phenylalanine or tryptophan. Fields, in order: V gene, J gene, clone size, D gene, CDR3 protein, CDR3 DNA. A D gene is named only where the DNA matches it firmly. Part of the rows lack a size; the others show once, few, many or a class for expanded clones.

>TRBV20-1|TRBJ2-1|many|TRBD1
CSAGTGNHNEQFF
TGCAGCGCCGGGACAGGGAACCACAATGAGCAGTTCTTC
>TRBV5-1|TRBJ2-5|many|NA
CASSPTRPSEETQYF
TGCGCCAGCAGCCCCACAAGACCATCCGAAGAGACCCAGTACTTC
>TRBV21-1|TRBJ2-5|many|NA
CASSNMLETQYF
TGTGCCAGCAGCAACATGTTAGAGACCCAGTACTTC
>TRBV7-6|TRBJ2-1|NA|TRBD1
CASRMGTGRAFSSYNEQFF
TGTGCCAGCAGGATGGGGACAGGGCGGGCCTTCAGCTCCTACAATGAGCAGTTCTTC
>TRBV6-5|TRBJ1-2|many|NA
CASSYLDSRFTRYGYTF
TGTGCCAGCAGTTATCTGGACAGCCGTTTTACCAGATATGGCTACACCTTC
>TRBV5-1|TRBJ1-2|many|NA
CASSLGETSRYTF
TGCGCCAGCAGCTTGGGGGAAACCTCGCGCTACACCTTC
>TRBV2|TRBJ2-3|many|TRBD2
CASSLLAGGIDTQYF
TGTGCCAGCAGCCTGCTAGCGGGGGGTATAGATACGCAGTATTTT
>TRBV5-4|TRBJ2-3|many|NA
CASSLIGAYDTDTQYF
TGTGCCAGCAGCTTGATAGGGGCCTACGACACAGATACGCAGTATTTT
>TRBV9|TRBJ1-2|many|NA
CASSSSGAGERNYGYTF
TGTGCCAGCAGCTCCTCAGGGGCGGGGGAAAGAAACTATGGCTACACCTTC
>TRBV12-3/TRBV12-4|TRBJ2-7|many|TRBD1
CASSVEKGASYEQYF
TGTGCCAGCAGTGTGGAGAAGGGGGCCTCCTACGAGCAGTACTTC
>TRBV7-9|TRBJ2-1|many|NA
CASSHSVSSYNEQFF
TGTGCCAGCAGCCATTCCGTGTCTTCCTACAATGAGCAGTTCTTC